This T cell receptor (beta chain) was sequenced in a study of T-cell reconstitution after alpha-beta-depleted transplantation in children. Germline V gene lookup returns CDR1 DFQATT and CDR2 SNEGSKA (reference sequence). V lost 3 bases to trimming and J lost 9 bases; unmatched junction nucleotides: 5. This CDR3 comprises 12 residues. The TCRbeta library was prepared with unique molecular identifiers. TCRdb ran MiXCR on the PCR reads and lists one entry per CDR3 protein. The sample carries a few hundred thousand distinct CDR3 sequences, more than 9% recorded once. A few counts support this clonotype. The origin of this receptor is a human donor who donated a stem cell graft to a child with SCID. This sample comprised PBMCs from the stem cell graft donor, obtained from the stem cell graft. The rearrangement uses TRBV20-1 and TRBJ2-7; 10 bases match TRBD1. CDR3 protein: CSARGTGELQYF. The CDR3 nucleotides read TGCAGTGCTAGGGGGACAGGGGAATTGCAGTACTTC.